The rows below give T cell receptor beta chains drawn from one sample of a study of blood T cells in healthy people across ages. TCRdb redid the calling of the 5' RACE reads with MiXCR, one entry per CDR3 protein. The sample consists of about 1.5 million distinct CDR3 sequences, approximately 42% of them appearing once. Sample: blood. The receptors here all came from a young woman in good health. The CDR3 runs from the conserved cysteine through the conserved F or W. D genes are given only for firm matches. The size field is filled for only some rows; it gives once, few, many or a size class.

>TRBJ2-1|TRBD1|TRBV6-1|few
TGTGCCAGCAGTTTGGACAGGGTTCAAACCAATGAGCAGTTCTTC
CASSLDRVQTNEQFF
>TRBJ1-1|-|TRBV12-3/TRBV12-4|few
TGTGCCAGCAGTTCCGGGCCAGCTTTCTTT
CASSSGPAFF
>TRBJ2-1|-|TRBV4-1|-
TGCGCCAGCAGCCAAGACCCGAGGGGGGGCGATGAGCAGTTCTTC
CASSQDPRGGDEQFF
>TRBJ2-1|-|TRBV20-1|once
TGCAGTGCTAGTGACAGCCACAATGAGCAGTTCTTC
CSASDSHNEQFF
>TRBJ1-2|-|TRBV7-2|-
TGTGCCAGCAGAAATCCCGGGAATCACTATGGCTACACCTTC
CASRNPGNHYGYTF
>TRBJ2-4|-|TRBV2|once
TGTGCCAGCACCCTGACAGCGTTACTAGCCAAAAACATTCAGTACTTC
CASTLTALLAKNIQYF
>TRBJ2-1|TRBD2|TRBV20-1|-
TGCAGTGCTAGAGAATCAGCGGGAGAGACCTACAATGAGCAGTTCTTC
CSARESAGETYNEQFF
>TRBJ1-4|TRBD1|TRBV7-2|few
TGTGCCAGCAGCCCCCGGGACAGGGTTATTCGACTGTTTTTT
CASSPRDRVIRLFF
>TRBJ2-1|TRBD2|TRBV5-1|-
TGCGCCAGCAGCCCAAGCTGGGGGACTAGCTTTGAGCAGTTCTTC
CASSPSWGTSFEQFF
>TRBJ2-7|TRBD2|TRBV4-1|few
TGCGCCAGCAGCTTTCGACTAGCGGATAGCTCCTACGAGCAGTACTTC
CASSFRLADSSYEQYF
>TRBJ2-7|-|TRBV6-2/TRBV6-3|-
TGTGCCAGCAGTACCTACAGGGGACTCTACGAGCAGTACTTC
CASSTYRGLYEQYF
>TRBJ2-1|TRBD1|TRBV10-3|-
TGTGCCATCAGTGAGTCTCGTGACAGGGAAGGACGGGATGAGCAGTTCTTC
CAISESRDREGRDEQFF
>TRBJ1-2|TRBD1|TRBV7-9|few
TGTGCCAGCAGCTCAAGGCAACAGGGGCCGGATGGCTACACCTTC
CASSSRQQGPDGYTF
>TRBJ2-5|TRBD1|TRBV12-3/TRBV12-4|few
TGTGCCAGCAGTCCGACAGGGCTACAGACCCAGTACTTC
CASSPTGLQTQYF
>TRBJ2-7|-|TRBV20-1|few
TGCAGTGCTACCCGGACCAGCTCCTACGAGCAGTACTTC
CSATRTSSYEQYF
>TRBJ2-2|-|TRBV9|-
TGTGCCTGCAGCGTATTTGATTTGAGGGGGGCGACCACCGGGGAGCTGTTTTTT
CACSVFDLRGATTGELFF
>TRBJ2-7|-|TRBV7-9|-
TGTGCCAGCAGCCCCATCGGGGCAGGGCCCTACGAGCAGTACTTC
CASSPIGAGPYEQYF